This T cell receptor (beta chain) stems from a study of T cells in Graves' hyperthyroidism and ophthalmopathy. The wider study: Peripheral blood draws took place at initial diagnosis, ahead of any treatment.

Participants, patients aged 18 to 65, had newly diagnosed hyperthyroidism with a duration under 2 months. Diagnoses used clinical symptoms, serum thyroxine and TRAb, thyroid ultrasound and orbital computed tomography. This CDR3 comprises 13 residues. Trimming shortened V by 1 base and J by 8 bases, and 14 bases separated the two germline ends. Looked up from germline, CDR1 is SQVTM and CDR2 is ANQGSEA. Findings and caveats of the study: Among clonotypes expanded in thyroid above 0.001, most were also found in blood.

This clonotype was detected ten times or more. Its cognate antigen is unknown. RNA transcripts were the template for amplifying TCR beta CDR3 regions. The HTBI primer set was used in a first-round RT-PCR of the TCR CDR3. Each CDR3 protein gets one entry after TCRdb re-called the multiplex PCR reads with MiXCR. Of approximately 330,000 distinct CDR3 sequences listed, 21% are singletons. The sequence derives from a woman between 45 and 65 years old with Graves' hyperthyroidism. The sequencing input was blood. The rearrangement joins TRBV29-1 to TRBJ1-2, with D possibly matching TRBD1 (5 bases). The CDR3 is CSVEVPTWGGYTF. The CDR3 DNA reads TGCAGCGTTGAAGTTCCCACATGGGGCGGCTACACCTTC.